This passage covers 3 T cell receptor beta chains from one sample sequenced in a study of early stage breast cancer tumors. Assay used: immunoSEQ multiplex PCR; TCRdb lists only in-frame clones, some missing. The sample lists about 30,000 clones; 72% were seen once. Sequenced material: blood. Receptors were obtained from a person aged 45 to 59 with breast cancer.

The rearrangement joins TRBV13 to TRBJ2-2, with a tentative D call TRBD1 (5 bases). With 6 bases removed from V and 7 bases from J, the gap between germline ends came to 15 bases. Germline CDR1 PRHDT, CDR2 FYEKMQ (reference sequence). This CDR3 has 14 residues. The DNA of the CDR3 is TGTGCCAGCAGTCGAGTCCAGGGCAGCGGGGAGCTGTTTTTT. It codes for CASSRVQGSGELFF.

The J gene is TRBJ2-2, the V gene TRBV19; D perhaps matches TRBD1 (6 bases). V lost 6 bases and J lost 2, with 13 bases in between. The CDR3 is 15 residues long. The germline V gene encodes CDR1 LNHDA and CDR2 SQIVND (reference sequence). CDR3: CASSRQAYNTGELFF. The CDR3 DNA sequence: TGTGCCAGTAGCAGACAGGCCTACAACACCGGGGAGCTGTTTTTT.

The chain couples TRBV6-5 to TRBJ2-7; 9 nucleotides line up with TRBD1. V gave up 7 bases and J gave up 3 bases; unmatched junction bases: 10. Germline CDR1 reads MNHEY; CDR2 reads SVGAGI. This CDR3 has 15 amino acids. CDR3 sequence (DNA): TGTGCCAGCACCCGTAAACCGGGACAGGGCTACGAGCAGTACTTC. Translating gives CASTRKPGQGYEQYF.